The clone carrying this TCR beta chain was observed a handful of times. Produced via immunoSEQ multiplex PCR; TCRdb's table is partial and in-frame only. The repertoire holds about 240,000 clones, with 85% as singletons. The data stem from a study of blood T cell repertoires in COVID-19. Study information: The United States, Italy and Spain were the sources of the acute and convalescent COVID-19 samples. PBMCs, B-cell-depleted T cells, or T cells provided the cDNA or gDNA that made up the material.

This CDR3 region has 15 residues. The germline CDR1 and CDR2 sequences are MNHEY and SVGAGI. V lost 4 bases to trimming and J lost 5 bases; unmatched junction nucleotides: 7. The sequence came from a woman in her sixties with active or convalescent COVID-19. Sequenced material: peripheral blood. The rearrangement joins TRBV6-5 to TRBJ2-3, with 9 bases lining up with TRBD2. DNA of the CDR3: TGTGCCAGCAGTTTTTCCGGGCGGGGGGGAGATACGCAGTATTTT. This gives the protein CASSFSGRGGDTQYF.